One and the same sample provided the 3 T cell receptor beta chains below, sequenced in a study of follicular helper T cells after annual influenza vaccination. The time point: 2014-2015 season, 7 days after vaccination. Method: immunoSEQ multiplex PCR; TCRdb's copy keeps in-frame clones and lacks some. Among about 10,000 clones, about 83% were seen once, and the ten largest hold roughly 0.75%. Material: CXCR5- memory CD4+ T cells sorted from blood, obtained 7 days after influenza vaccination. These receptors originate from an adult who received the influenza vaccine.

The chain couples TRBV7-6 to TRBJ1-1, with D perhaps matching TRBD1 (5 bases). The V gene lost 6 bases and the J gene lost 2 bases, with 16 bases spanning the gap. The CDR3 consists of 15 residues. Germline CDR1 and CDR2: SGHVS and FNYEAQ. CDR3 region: CASRLTGAKNTEAFF. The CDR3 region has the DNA TGTGCCAGCAGACTAACCGGGGCCAAAAACACTGAAGCTTTCTTT.

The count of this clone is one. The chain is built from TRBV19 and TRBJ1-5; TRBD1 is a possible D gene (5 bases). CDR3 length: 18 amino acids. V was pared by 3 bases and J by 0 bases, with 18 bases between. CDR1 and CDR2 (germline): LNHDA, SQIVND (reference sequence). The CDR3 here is CASSIGFAGVNSNQPQHF. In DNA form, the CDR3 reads TGTGCCAGTAGTATTGGTTTTGCGGGGGTTAATAGCAATCAGCCCCAGCATTTT.

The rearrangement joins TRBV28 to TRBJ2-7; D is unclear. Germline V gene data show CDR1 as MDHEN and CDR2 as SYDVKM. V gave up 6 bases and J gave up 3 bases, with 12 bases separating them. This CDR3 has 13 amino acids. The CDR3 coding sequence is TGTGCCAGCAGAACGGGTACTCTCTACGAGCAGTACTTC. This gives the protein CASRTGTLYEQYF.